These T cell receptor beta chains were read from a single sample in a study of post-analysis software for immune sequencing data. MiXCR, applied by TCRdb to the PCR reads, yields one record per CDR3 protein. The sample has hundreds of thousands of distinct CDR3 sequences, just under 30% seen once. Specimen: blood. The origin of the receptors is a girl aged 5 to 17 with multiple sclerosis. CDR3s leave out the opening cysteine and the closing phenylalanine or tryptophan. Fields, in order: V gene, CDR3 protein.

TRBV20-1,SVTTGQGPYNEQF
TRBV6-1,ASTLTDNYGYT
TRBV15,ATSRDRASGANVLT
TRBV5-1,ASSLLSELGLREQF
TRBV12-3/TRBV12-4,ASSWDRGSDEQY
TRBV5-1,ASSSWTGQTDTQY
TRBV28,ASSTERREQY
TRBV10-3,AISEGGGENYGYT
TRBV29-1,SALDRAIGELF
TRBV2,ASRMGQATYEQY